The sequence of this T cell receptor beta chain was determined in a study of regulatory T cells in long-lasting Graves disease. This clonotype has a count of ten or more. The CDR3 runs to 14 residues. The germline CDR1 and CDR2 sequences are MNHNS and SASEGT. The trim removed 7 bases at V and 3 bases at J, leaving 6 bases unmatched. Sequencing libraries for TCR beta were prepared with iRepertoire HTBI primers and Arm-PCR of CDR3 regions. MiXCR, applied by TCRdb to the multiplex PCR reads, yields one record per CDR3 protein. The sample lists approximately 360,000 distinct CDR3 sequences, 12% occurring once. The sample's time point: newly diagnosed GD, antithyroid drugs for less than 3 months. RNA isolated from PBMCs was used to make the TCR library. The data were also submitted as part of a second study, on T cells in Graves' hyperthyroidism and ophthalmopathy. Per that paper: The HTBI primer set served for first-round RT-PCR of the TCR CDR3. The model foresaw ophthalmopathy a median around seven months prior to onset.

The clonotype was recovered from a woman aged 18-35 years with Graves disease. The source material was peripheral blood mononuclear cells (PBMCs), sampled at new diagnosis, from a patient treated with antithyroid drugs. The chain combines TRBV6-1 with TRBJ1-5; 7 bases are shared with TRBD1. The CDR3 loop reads CASTLGQTNQPQHF. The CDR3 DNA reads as TGTGCCAGCACCCTGGGACAGACCAATCAGCCCCAGCATTTT.